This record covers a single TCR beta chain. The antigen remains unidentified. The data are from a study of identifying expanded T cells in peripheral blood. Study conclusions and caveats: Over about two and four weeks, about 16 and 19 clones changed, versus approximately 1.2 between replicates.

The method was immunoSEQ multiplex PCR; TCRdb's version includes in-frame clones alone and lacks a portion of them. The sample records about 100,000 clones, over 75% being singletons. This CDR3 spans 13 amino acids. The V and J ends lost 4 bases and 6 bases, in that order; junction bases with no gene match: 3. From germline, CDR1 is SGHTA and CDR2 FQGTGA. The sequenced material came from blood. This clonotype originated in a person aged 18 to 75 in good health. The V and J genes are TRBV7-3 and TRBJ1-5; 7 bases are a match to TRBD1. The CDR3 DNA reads TGTGCCAGCAGCTCCCAGGGGGGTCAGCCCCAGCATTTT. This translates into CASSSQGGQPQHF.